This TCR beta chain is drawn from a study of OX40 agonist ivuxolimab in advanced cancers. Study background: Earlier treatment with anti-PD-1, anti-PD-L1 or anti-CTLA-4 was permitted, and over 35% had received some.

Libraries were prepared by immunoSEQ multiplex PCR; TCRdb keeps only in-frame clonotypes and omits some of them. The table lists roughly 17,000 clones, about four fifths of them singletons. This CDR3 comprises 14 residues. The germline gives CDR1 SGHNT, CDR2 YYREEE (reference sequence). Trimming pared 2 bases from V and 9 bases from J, leaving 15 bases between. About this clone: Its cognate antigen is unknown.

Findings and limits, study-wide: On average, a greater number of expanded clones characterised CD8+ T cells relative to CD4+.

Sequencing was performed on CD4+ or CD8+ T cells sorted from blood, taken in a trial of the OX40 agonist ivuxolimab. The chain couples TRBV5-4 to TRBJ1-3, with D maybe TRBD1 (5 bases). The receptor was derived from an adult with an advanced solid tumor such as melanoma, head and neck, liver or kidney cancer. The CDR3: CASSFSGTSSTIYF. In DNA form, the CDR3 reads TGTGCCAGCAGCTTCTCCGGGACTTCCAGCACCATATATTTT.